This T cell receptor beta chain was profiled in a study of Ad26.COV2.S vaccination and SARS-CoV-2 variants. CDR3 length: 16 amino acids. V lost 0 bases, J lost 8 bases, and 7 bases stayed unmatched. Germline V gene data show CDR1 as SGDLS and CDR2 as YYNGEE. Profiled with immunoSEQ multiplex PCR; TCRdb holds only in-frame clones, not every one. Of fewer than 500,000 clones listed, 85% to 90% were seen once; the top ten hold 2.5%. The treatment here: roughly 19 received Ad26.COV2.S at low or high dose, single or two shots; 5 received placebo; per-sample allocation not given. After the first vaccine or placebo injection, samples were drawn on day 63.

The sequencing used peripheral blood, collected in a trial of Ad26.COV2.S vaccine versus placebo. The clonotype comes from a person aged 18-60 years who received the Ad26.COV2.S COVID-19 vaccine or a placebo. The gene calls are TRBV9 and TRBJ2-1, with 11 bases fitting TRBD2. The CDR3 region is CASSVDGLAGGDEQFF. The DNA for the CDR3 is TGTGCCAGCAGCGTAGATGGTCTAGCGGGGGGTGATGAGCAGTTCTTC.